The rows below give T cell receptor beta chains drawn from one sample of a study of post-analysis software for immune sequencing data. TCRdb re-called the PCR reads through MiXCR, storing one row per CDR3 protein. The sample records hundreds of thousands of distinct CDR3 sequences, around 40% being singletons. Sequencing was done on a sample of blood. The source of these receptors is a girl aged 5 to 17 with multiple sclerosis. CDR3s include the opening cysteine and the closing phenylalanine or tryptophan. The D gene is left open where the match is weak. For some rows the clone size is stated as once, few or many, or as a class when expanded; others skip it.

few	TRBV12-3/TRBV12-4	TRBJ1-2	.	CASNTDTELFGYTF	TGTGCCAGCAATACGGATACGGAGCTTTTTGGCTACACCTTC
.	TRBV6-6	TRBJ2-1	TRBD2	CASSRVAGGNNEQFF	TGTGCCAGCAGCAGAGTAGCGGGAGGGAACAATGAGCAGTTCTTC
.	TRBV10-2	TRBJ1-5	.	CASSESVDQPQHF	TGCGCCAGCAGTGAGTCCGTGGATCAGCCCCAGCATTTT
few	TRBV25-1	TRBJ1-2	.	CASSGGWTIVTSNYGYTF	TGTGCCAGCAGTGGTGGGTGGACGATCGTCACCTCTAACTATGGCTACACCTTC
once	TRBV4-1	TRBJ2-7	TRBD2	CASSQDRLAGNPYF	TGCGCCAGCAGCCAAGACCGACTAGCGGGAAACCCGTACTTC
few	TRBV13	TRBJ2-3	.	CASSFRGSTDTQYF	TGTGCCAGCAGCTTCAGGGGTTCGACAGATACGCAGTATTTT
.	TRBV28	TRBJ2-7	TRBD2	CASSLRTLAGGSYEQYF	TGTGCCAGCAGTTTACGGACTCTAGCGGGAGGTTCATACGAGCAGTACTTC
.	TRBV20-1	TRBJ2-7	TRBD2	CSASERTSDSYEQYF	TGCAGTGCTAGCGAAAGGACTAGCGACTCCTACGAGCAGTACTTC
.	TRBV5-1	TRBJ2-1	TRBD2	CASSLAGGSSSYNEQFF	TGCGCCAGCAGCTTAGCGGGAGGGTCGAGCTCCTACAATGAGCAGTTCTTC
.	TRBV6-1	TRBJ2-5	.	CASSDRLGETQYF	TGTGCCAGCAGTGATCGACTGGGGGAGACCCAGTACTTC
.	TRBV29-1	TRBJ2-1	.	CSVATGDSYNEQFF	TGCAGCGTTGCTACAGGGGACTCGTACAATGAGCAGTTCTTC
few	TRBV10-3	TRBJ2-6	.	CAISADPLYVSGANVLTF	TGTGCCATCAGCGCGGACCCACTATATGTTTCTGGGGCCAACGTCCTGACTTTC
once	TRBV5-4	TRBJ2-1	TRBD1	CASSSSPWDRASEQFF	TGTGCCAGCAGCTCGTCACCGTGGGACAGGGCAAGTGAGCAGTTCTTC
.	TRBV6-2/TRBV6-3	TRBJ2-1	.	CASSYGLGEQFF	TGTGCCAGCAGTTACGGTCTAGGAGAGCAGTTCTTC
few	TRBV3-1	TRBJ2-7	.	CASSHLGYEQYF	TGTGCCAGCAGCCACCTGGGCTACGAGCAGTACTTC
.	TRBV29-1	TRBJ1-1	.	CSGMTVVTEAFF	TGCAGCGGGATGACAGTAGTCACTGAAGCTTTCTTT
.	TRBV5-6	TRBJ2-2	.	CASKWAGTGERFF	TGTGCCAGCAAATGGGCAGGGACCGGGGAGCGGTTTTTT
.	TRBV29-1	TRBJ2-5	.	CGVELSGRSQETQYF	TGCGGCGTTGAACTAAGCGGGCGTTCCCAAGAGACCCAGTACTTC
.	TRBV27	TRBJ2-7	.	CASSSPRGTTYEQYF	TGTGCCAGCAGTTCCCCCAGGGGAACCACCTACGAGCAGTACTTC
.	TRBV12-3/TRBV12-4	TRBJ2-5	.	CASSFLGQQETQYF	TGTGCCAGCAGTTTCCTAGGCCAACAAGAGACCCAGTACTTC
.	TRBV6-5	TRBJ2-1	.	CASSYSLNEQFF	TGTGCCAGCAGTTACTCGCTGAATGAGCAGTTCTTC
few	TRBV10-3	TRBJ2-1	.	CAIREANLGNEQFF	TGTGCCATCAGGGAAGCCAATTTGGGGAATGAGCAGTTCTTC
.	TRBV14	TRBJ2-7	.	CASSQDRGRAQYF	TGTGCCAGCAGCCAAGACCGGGGTCGAGCCCAGTACTTC
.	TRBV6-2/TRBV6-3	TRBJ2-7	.	CASRTYTSYEQYF	TGTGCCAGCAGGACCTACACCTCCTACGAGCAGTACTTC
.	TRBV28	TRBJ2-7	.	CASSTGLSYEQYF	TGTGCCAGCAGTACCGGGCTATCCTACGAGCAGTACTTC
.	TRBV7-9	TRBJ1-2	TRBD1	CASSPADRVGSTF	TGTGCCAGCAGCCCAGCTGACAGGGTGGGCTCCACCTTC
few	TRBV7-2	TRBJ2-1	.	CASSGLSSYNEQFF	TGTGCCAGCAGCGGATTAAGCTCCTACAATGAGCAGTTCTTC
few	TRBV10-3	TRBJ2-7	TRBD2	CAISGGSLAGRYEQYF	TGTGCCATCAGTGGCGGATCGCTAGCGGGTCGCTACGAGCAGTACTTC
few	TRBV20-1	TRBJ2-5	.	CSAQAQGGVQETQYF	TGCAGTGCACAAGCCCAGGGCGGAGTCCAAGAGACCCAGTACTTC
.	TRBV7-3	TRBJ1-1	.	CASSLAGPGTEAFF	TGTGCCAGCAGCTTAGCGGGCCCAGGGACTGAAGCTTTCTTT
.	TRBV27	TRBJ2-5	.	CASSSYTVGERETQYF	TGTGCCAGCAGTTCCTATACCGTGGGGGAGAGGGAGACCCAGTACTTC
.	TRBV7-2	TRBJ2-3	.	CASSLSSAYTDTQYF	TGTGCCAGCAGCTTGTCTAGCGCGTACACAGATACGCAGTATTTT
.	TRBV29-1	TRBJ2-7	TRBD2	CSVGGGEGGYEQYF	TGCAGCGTTGGGGGAGGGGAGGGAGGTTACGAGCAGTACTTC
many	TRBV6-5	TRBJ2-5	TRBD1	CASSTGTGETQYF	TGTGCCAGCAGCACCGGGACAGGGGAGACCCAGTACTTC
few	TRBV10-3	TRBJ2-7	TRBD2	CAISESLERGYF	TGTGCCATCAGTGAGTCGTTAGAGCGGGGGTACTTC
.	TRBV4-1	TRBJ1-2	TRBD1	CASSQPGQGAYGYTF	TGCGCCAGCAGCCAACCGGGACAGGGCGCCTATGGCTACACCTTC
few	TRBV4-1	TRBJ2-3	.	CASSQDGGYTDTQYF	TGCGCCAGCAGCCAAGATGGGGGCTACACAGATACGCAGTATTTT
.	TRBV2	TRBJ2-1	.	CASSFDREVHEQFF	TGTGCCAGCAGTTTCGACAGGGAGGTGCATGAGCAGTTCTTC
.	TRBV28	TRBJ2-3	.	CASSLPLSRDTQYF	TGTGCCAGCAGTTTACCCCTCTCTCGAGATACGCAGTATTTT
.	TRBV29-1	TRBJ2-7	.	CSVRGYEQYF	TGCAGCGTACGCGGGTACGAGCAGTACTTC
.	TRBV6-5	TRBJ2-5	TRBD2	CASSSSGGSKETQYF	TGTGCCAGCAGTTCCTCGGGGGGGAGCAAAGAGACCCAGTACTTC
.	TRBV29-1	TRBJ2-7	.	CSVEQGEGVQYF	TGCAGCGTTGAGCAGGGGGAGGGGGTGCAGTACTTC
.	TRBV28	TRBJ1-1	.	CASSHPTGRTTEAFF	TGTGCCAGCAGCCATCCGACAGGCAGAACCACTGAAGCTTTCTTT
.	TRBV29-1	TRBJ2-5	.	CSEEQDLTQYF	TGCAGCGAAGAACAAGATTTGACCCAGTACTTC
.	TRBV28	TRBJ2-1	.	CASSLFRGSGNEQFF	TGTGCCAGCAGTTTATTCCGCGGTTCGGGGAATGAGCAGTTCTTC
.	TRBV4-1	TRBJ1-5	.	CASSQEAVEANQPQHF	TGCGCCAGCAGCCAAGAGGCGGTGGAGGCGAATCAGCCCCAGCATTTT
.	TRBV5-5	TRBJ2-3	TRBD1	CASSFFDRATDTQYF	TGTGCCAGCAGCTTCTTCGACAGGGCCACAGATACGCAGTATTTT
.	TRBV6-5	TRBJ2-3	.	CASSYGLAPTRGTDTQYF	TGTGCCAGCAGTTACGGGCTTGCACCAACCCGAGGCACAGATACGCAGTATTTT
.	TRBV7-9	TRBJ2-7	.	CASSSGTSGPYEQYF	TGTGCCAGCAGCTCCGGGACTTCGGGTCCCTACGAGCAGTACTTC
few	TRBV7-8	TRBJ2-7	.	CASSLGSGLYEQYF	TGTGCCAGCAGCTTAGGATCCGGACTGTACGAGCAGTACTTC
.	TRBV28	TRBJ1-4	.	CASSLYEKLFF	TGTGCCAGCAGTTTATATGAAAAACTGTTTTTT
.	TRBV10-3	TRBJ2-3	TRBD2	CAGGGADTQYF	TGTGCCGGTGGGGGGGCAGATACGCAGTATTTT
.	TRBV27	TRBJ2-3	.	CASSLYPDTQYF	TGTGCCAGCAGTTTATACCCAGATACGCAGTATTTT
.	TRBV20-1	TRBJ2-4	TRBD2	CSARTSGTIQYF	TGCAGTGCTCGGACTAGCGGAACAATTCAGTACTTC
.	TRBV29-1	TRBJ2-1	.	CSVESVSEQFF	TGCAGCGTTGAAAGCGTGTCGGAGCAGTTCTTC
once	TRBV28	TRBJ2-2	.	CASSPGQINTGELFF	TGTGCCAGCAGTCCAGGACAGATCAACACCGGGGAGCTGTTTTTT
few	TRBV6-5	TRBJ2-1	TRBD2	CASSKTSGRGEQFF	TGTGCCAGCAGCAAGACTAGCGGGAGGGGTGAGCAGTTCTTC